These 15 T cell receptor beta chains came from one sample sequenced in a study of pediatric ulcerative colitis. During colonoscopy, one to two rectal pinch biopsies were collected. Profiled with immunoSEQ multiplex PCR; TCRdb holds only in-frame clones, not every one. Of 17,000 or so clones in the sample, about three quarters were seen once. Material for sequencing was gut tissue. These receptors all come from a girl aged 10-17 years with moderate ulcerative colitis.

The rearrangement joins TRBV6-1 to TRBJ1-2; a possible D gene is TRBD1 (6 bases). Trimming cost V 6 bases and J 2 bases, with 16 bases left between them. The V gene's germline CDR1 is MNHNS and CDR2 SASEGT. This CDR3 spans 15 amino acids. The CDR3: CASRLDSVRNYGYTF. In DNA form, the CDR3 reads TGTGCCAGCAGACTGGACAGCGTCCGAAACTATGGCTACACCTTC.

The rearrangement uses TRBV4-2 and TRBJ1-1; D gene uncertain. This CDR3 contains 17 residues. The V end was cut by 1 base, the J end by 4 bases, with 19 bases between. CDR1 is LGHNA, CDR2 YNFKEQ, per germline. The CDR3 nucleotides are TGTGCCAGCAGCCAAGTTAACGGAGCGACCTTGGGCACTGAAGCTTTCTTT. Protein product: CASSQVNGATLGTEAFF.

The chain links TRBV5-1 to TRBJ2-7; 9 bases fit TRBD1. Germline V CDR1 and CDR2: SGHRS, YFSETQ. The ends lost 4 bases at V and 6 bases at J; junction bases unmatched: 8. The CDR3 covers 14 residues. In nucleotides, the CDR3 is TGCGCCAGCAGCACAGGGACAGGGATTGCCGAGCAGTACTTC. Protein sequence: CASSTGTGIAEQYF.

The rearrangement joins TRBV4-2 to TRBJ1-5; the match to TRBD1 covers 8 bases. The germline gives CDR1 LGHNA, CDR2 YNFKEQ. With 2 bases clipped from V and 0 bases from J, the junction kept 3 bases outside the gene matches. CDR3 length: 16 amino acids. CDR3 in amino acids: CASSQLTGDSNQPQHF. As DNA, the CDR3 is TGTGCCAGCAGCCAACTGACAGGGGATAGCAATCAGCCCCAGCATTTT.

The V call is TRBV2, the J call TRBJ1-2, with 9 positions matching TRBD1. CDR3 length: 15 residues. The V gene end was trimmed by 5 bases and the J gene end by 6 bases; junction bases not matched to a gene: 10. Germline-derived CDR1 and CDR2 are SNHLY and FYNNEI. CDR3 amino acids: CASSPILGQGHGYTF. The CDR3 region has the DNA TGTGCCAGCAGTCCAATCCTAGGACAGGGGCATGGCTACACCTTC.

The chain has TRBV7-9 and TRBJ2-7; D unclear. V lost 0 bases to trimming and J lost 6 bases, with 12 bases between them. This CDR3 spans 14 amino acids. From germline, CDR1 is SEHNR and CDR2 FQNEAQ (reference sequence). CDR3 bases: TGTGCCAGCAGCTTAGCGACCGTCCCTTCCGAGCAGTACTTC. This encodes CASSLATVPSEQYF.

This chain joins TRBV11-1 and TRBJ2-7; 12 bases match TRBD1. The CDR3 is made up of 14 amino acids. The germline V gene has CDR1 SGHAT and CDR2 FQDESV (reference sequence). The J segment lost 4 bases and the V segment lost 4 bases, leaving 2 bases of the junction unmatched. DNA for the CDR3: TGTGCCAGCAGCTCGGGACAGGGGGCGTACGAGCAGTACTTC. Protein product: CASSSGQGAYEQYF.

The chain has TRBV13 and TRBJ1-4; D is ambiguous. The V and J ends lost 5 bases and 5 bases respectively, with 15 bases between them. The length of the CDR3 is 15 residues. Germline V gene sequence: CDR1 PRHDT, CDR2 FYEKMQ (reference sequence). The CDR3 DNA reads as TGTGCCAGCAGCAGAGAGGGTCTACCAAATGAAAAACTGTTTTTT. It encodes CASSREGLPNEKLFF.

The chain couples TRBV18 to TRBJ2-7, with D uncertain. The germline V gene encodes CDR1 KGHSH and CDR2 LQKENI. This CDR3 spans 13 amino acids. With 3 bases removed from V and 7 bases from J, the gap between germline ends came to 13 bases. The CDR3 sequence: CASSPADTREQYF. In DNA, the CDR3 is TGTGCCAGCTCACCCGCGGATACGAGGGAGCAGTACTTC.

This chain links TRBV14 with TRBJ2-3; the match to TRBD2 covers 9 bases. V lost 4 bases, J lost 9 bases, and 14 bases stayed unmatched. CDR1 and CDR2 (germline): SGHDN, FVKESK. The CDR3 has 16 residues. The CDR3 DNA sequence: TGTGCCAGCAGCCGAGGCCCGGGACTAGCTATTGAGACGCAGTATTTT. This sequence encodes CASSRGPGLAIETQYF.

This clone has just a few counts. The gene calls are TRBV5-4 and TRBJ1-1; D might be TRBD1 (5 bases). There are 14 residues in the CDR3. The V end lost 4 bases, the J end lost 1 base, and 11 bases lay between the germline ends. Germline CDR1 reads SGHNT; CDR2 reads YYREEE (reference sequence). The CDR3 DNA reads as TGTGCCAGCAGCCAACAGGACGGGAACACTGAAGCTTTCTTT. As protein: CASSQQDGNTEAFF.

In this sample, this clone turned up once. V usage is TRBV5-1 and J usage is TRBJ1-2, with 11 bases lining up with TRBD1. This CDR3 has 16 residues. Germline CDR1 SGHRS, CDR2 YFSETQ. The V gene end was trimmed by 0 bases and the J gene end by 7 bases; junction bases not matched to a gene: 8. This chain's CDR3 is CASSLAALGQGGGYTF. CDR3 DNA: TGCGCCAGCAGCTTGGCCGCCTTGGGACAGGGGGGTGGCTACACCTTC.

This clone appeared a few times. The rearrangement links TRBV6-6 to TRBJ2-1; D is ambiguous. V was pared by 6 bases and J by 7 bases, with 4 bases between. Germline V lookup: CDR1 MNHNY, CDR2 SVGAGI (reference sequence). The CDR3 contains 10 residues. The CDR3 protein is CASSTNEQFF. The DNA for the CDR3 is TGTGCCAGCAGCACTAATGAGCAGTTCTTC.

DNA of the CDR3: TGTGCCATCAGTGAGTCGAAAGGAGGTGTCTTCGAGCAGTACTTC. Translation: CAISESKGGVFEQYF. The V and J genes are TRBV10-3 and TRBJ2-7, with D possibly matching TRBD2 (5 bases). Germline V gives CDR1 ENHRY, CDR2 SYGVKD. This CDR3 has 15 amino acids. Trimming took 0 bases from V and 6 from J, leaving 15 bases between them.

The chain uses TRBV4-1 and TRBJ2-7, with TRBD1 matching over 8 bases. J lost 2 bases, V lost 4 bases, and 4 bases had no gene match. This CDR3 spans 14 amino acids. Germline CDR1 MGHRA, CDR2 YSYEKL. The CDR3 region is CASSPGTGTYEQYF. CDR3 coding DNA: TGCGCCAGCAGCCCGGGGACAGGTACCTACGAGCAGTACTTC.